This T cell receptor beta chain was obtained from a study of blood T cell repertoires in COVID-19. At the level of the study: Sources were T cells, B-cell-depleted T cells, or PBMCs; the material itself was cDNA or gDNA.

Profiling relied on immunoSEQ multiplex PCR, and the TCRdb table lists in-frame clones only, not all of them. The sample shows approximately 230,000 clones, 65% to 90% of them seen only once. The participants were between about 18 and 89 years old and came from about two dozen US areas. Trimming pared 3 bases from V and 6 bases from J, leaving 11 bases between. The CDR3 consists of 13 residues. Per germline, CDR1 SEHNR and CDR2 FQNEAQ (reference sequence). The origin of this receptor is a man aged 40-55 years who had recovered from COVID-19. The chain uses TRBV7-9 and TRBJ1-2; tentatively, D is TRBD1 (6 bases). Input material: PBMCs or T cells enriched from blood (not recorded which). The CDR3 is CASSLNREDGYTF. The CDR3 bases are TGTGCCAGCAGCTTGAACAGGGAAGATGGCTACACCTTC.